Below, 11 T cell receptor beta chains from the same sample are listed, as sequenced in a study of a mutant IDH1 vaccine in newly diagnosed glioma. The time point is: week 35, safety follow-up. A single vaccine dose contained 300 ug of mutant IDH1 20-mer peptide, and topical imiquimod was used with it. Their specific antigens are unknown. Sequencing was performed with immunoSEQ multiplex PCR; in TCRdb, only in-frame clones are kept and a portion is missing. The repertoire consists of under 35,000 clones, with about three quarters occurring once and the leading ten covering about 7.9%. Material: PBMCs, obtained from a glioma patient whose treatment included an IDH1 peptide vaccine. The receptors come from a man aged 45 to 65 with glioma.

The genes are TRBV25-1 and TRBJ2-7; D is ambiguous. Looked up from germline, CDR1 is MGHDK and CDR2 is SYGVNS. V lost 7 bases and J lost 4, with 20 bases in between. The CDR3 loop spans 15 amino acids. CDR3 nucleotides: TGTGCCAGCAAGTCGACCGGGCCACTTACTTACGAGCAGTACTTC. Translating gives CASKSTGPLTYEQYF.

The V and J genes are TRBV5-1 and TRBJ1-6, with D perhaps matching TRBD1 (5 bases). In germline, CDR1 is SGHRS, CDR2 YFSETQ. The CDR3 has 23 residues. V lost 5 bases and J 0 bases, leaving 33 bases between the germline ends. The CDR3 DNA sequence: TGCGCCAGCAGTCCGAGAGGACCAAGGGGCACCGGTGGGCCAAGCTCCTATAATTCACCCCTCCACTTT. Translated: CASSPRGPRGTGGPSSYNSPLHF.

This clone was detected only once. The chain combines TRBV2 with TRBJ1-1; no firm D call. The V end lost 3 bases, the J end lost 7 bases, and 15 bases lay between the germline ends. The CDR3 is made up of 14 amino acids. Germline V CDR1 and CDR2: SNHLY, FYNNEI. The CDR3 region is CASSDGLPHNEAFF. DNA for the CDR3: TGTGCCAGCAGTGACGGGCTCCCCCACAATGAAGCTTTCTTT.

The chain uses TRBV11-3 and TRBJ2-5; maybe TRBD2 (5 bases). The CDR3 contains 16 residues. The V and J ends lost 5 bases and 6 bases respectively, with 22 bases between them. Germline V gene sequence: CDR1 SGHNT, CDR2 YENEEA. CDR3 sequence: CASSPSGISRFKTQYF. CDR3 sequence (DNA): TGTGCCAGCAGCCCGTCCGGGATATCAAGGTTTAAGACCCAGTACTTC.

The chain has TRBV2 and TRBJ2-7; no firm D call. CDR3 length: 12 amino acids. CDR1 and CDR2 (germline): SNHLY, FYNNEI. The V and J ends lost 2 bases and 4 bases respectively, with 6 bases between them. The CDR3 protein is CASSEQNYEQYF. Written as DNA, the CDR3 is TGTGCCAGCAGTGAACAGAATTACGAGCAGTACTTC.

This chain uses TRBV4-1 with TRBJ2-7; 14 nucleotides align to TRBD2. The germline gives CDR1 MGHRA, CDR2 YSYEKL. V lost 4 bases, J lost 3 bases, and 2 bases stayed unmatched. This CDR3 has 15 amino acids. The CDR3 sequence is CASSLGTSGGYEQYF. The DNA of the CDR3 is TGCGCCAGCAGCCTAGGGACTAGCGGGGGCTACGAGCAGTACTTC.

This clone was detected a few times. V usage is TRBV2 and J usage is TRBJ1-1, with D unclear. Trimming stripped 6 bases from V and 4 bases from J, with 15 bases between. CDR3 length: 14 residues. The germline V gene has CDR1 SNHLY and CDR2 FYNNEI. As DNA, the CDR3 is TGTGCCAGCAGCGCTCCCTGGGCCGGCACTGAAGCTTTCTTT. It specifies CASSAPWAGTEAFF.

Only a few counts were recorded for this clone. The rearrangement joins TRBV5-5 to TRBJ2-1; no reliable D call. Germline CDR1 reads SGHKS; CDR2 reads YYEKEE (reference sequence). This CDR3 region has 12 residues. The V and J ends lost 0 bases and 7 bases respectively, with 5 bases between them. Written as DNA, the CDR3 is TGTGCCAGCAGCTTGGTTGAAAATGAGCAGTTCTTC. Translating it yields CASSLVENEQFF.

The chain has TRBV14 and TRBJ2-1; TRBD2 is a possible D gene (6 bases). The CDR3 sequence is 15 residues long. V was pared by 1 base and J by 0 bases, with 7 bases between. Germline CDR1 is SGHDN and CDR2 is FVKESK. Here the CDR3 DNA reads TGTGCCAGCAGCCAAGTCGGGAGCTCCTACAATGAGCAGTTCTTC. Translating it yields CASSQVGSSYNEQFF.

The J gene is TRBJ2-1, the V gene TRBV1; the D call in the table, TRBD1, was not verified against the DNA. TRBV1 is a pseudogene segment. This CDR3 spans 15 amino acids. This chain's CDR3 is CTSSRPGTGVYEQFF. DNA of the CDR3: TGCACCAGCAGCCGCCCCGGGACAGGGGTTTATGAGCAGTTCTTC.

In DNA form, the CDR3 reads TGTGCCAGCAGCCTTTTTTGGGGGAGCACAGATACGCAGTATTTT. Its translation: CASSLFWGSTDTQYF. This sequence joins TRBV5-4 and TRBJ2-3, with D possibly called TRBD1 or TRBD2 (5 bases each). Looked up from germline, CDR1 is SGHNT and CDR2 is YYREEE (reference sequence). The ends were cut back, 4 bases at V and 0 bases at J, with 12 bases in the middle. The CDR3 totals 15 residues.